Below, 27 T cell receptor beta chains from the same sample are listed, as sequenced in a study of cytomegalovirus exposure and HLA in healthy donors. It was with 60 Vbeta and 13 Jbeta primers that the PCR ran. Clones were read by immunoSEQ multiplex PCR, and TCRdb kept only the in-frame ones, dropping some. The sample lists about 130,000 clones, roughly 79% occurring once. The sequenced material came from PBMCs. Receptors were obtained from a woman aged 40 to 50 in good health and CMV-seronegative.

The V and J genes are TRBV6-5 and TRBJ2-5, with a possible D match to TRBD1 (5 bases). The V end was cut by 4 bases, the J end by 5 bases, with 11 bases between. The CDR3 has 13 residues. Germline CDR1 reads MNHEY; CDR2 reads SVGAGI. The CDR3 spells CASSFQGGETQYF. Written as DNA, the CDR3 is TGTGCCAGCAGTTTCCAGGGTGGCGAGACCCAGTACTTC.

The chain is built from TRBV10-3 and TRBJ1-1; 7 positions match TRBD1. Germline trimming cut 3 bases from V and 5 bases from J; bases unmatched to any gene: 12. The CDR3 has 16 amino acids. CDR1 and CDR2 (germline): ENHRY, SYGVKD. CDR3 residues: CAISDLGQGGETEAFF. CDR3 sequence (DNA): TGTGCCATCAGTGACCTCGGCCAGGGGGGAGAAACTGAAGCTTTCTTT.

Comment on this clone: One junction end does not reproduce the germline sequence, and a read error may be involved. The chain combines TRBV5-1 with TRBJ2-6, with 12 nucleotides matching TRBD1. This CDR3 region has 18 residues. The germline CDR1 and CDR2 sequences are SGHRS and YFSETQ. CDR3 nucleotides: TGCGCCAGCAGCCCGGGGACAGGGGGCGGTTTGGGGGCCAACGGCCTGACTTTC. Its translation is CASSPGTGGGLGANGLTF.

V is TRBV10-3 and J is TRBJ1-5; no clear D gene. CDR3 size: 16 residues. V lost 2 bases to trimming and J lost 1 base, with 12 bases between them. CDR1 and CDR2 (germline): ENHRY, SYGVKD. The CDR3 loop is CAISEVGGMSNQPQHF. CDR3 DNA sequence: TGTGCCATCAGTGAGGTCGGAGGGATGAGCAATCAGCCCCAGCATTTT.

This clone was detected a few times. The CDR3 reads CASSEAGADTEAFF. CDR3 in DNA: TGTGCCAGCAGTGAGGCAGGGGCGGACACTGAAGCTTTCTTT. The V call is TRBV6-5, the J call TRBJ1-1, with a tentative D call TRBD1 (6 bases). Deletions cut 5 bases from V and 3 bases from J, with 13 bases between. This CDR3 has 14 residues. Germline V gene sequence: CDR1 MNHEY, CDR2 SVGAGI.

The chain employs TRBV2 and TRBJ1-1; D unclear. The CDR3 length is 13 residues. The germline V and J ends were trimmed by 3 bases and 5 bases, with 10 bases remaining between them. Germline CDR1 reads SNHLY; CDR2 reads FYNNEI. This CDR3 is CASSDWSKTEAFF. The DNA of the CDR3 is TGTGCCAGCAGTGATTGGAGTAAAACTGAAGCTTTCTTT.

This clone was picked up a small number of times. The chain couples TRBV15 to TRBJ2-2; 12 nucleotides match TRBD2. This CDR3 is 17 amino acids long. After removal of 3 bases from V and 7 bases from J, the junction contained 9 bases not matched to a gene. Per the germline V gene, CDR1 is LNHNV and CDR2 is YYDKDF (reference sequence). The CDR3 region is CATSRLLAGGYGGELFF. CDR3 DNA sequence: TGTGCCACCAGCAGGCTACTAGCGGGAGGATACGGCGGGGAGCTGTTTTTT. Looking up the rest from reference TRBV15 and TRBJ2-2 gives the full variable domain: DAMVIQNPRYQVTQFGKPVTLSCSQTLNHNVMYWYQQKSSQAPKLLFHYYDKDFNNEADTPDNFQSRRPNTSFCFLDIRSPGLGDTAMYLCATSRLLAGGYGGELFFGEGSRLTVL.

CDR3 sequence (DNA): TGCGCCAGCAGCTCGACGATGGGGCGGACCGGGGAGCTGTTTTTT. Protein sequence: CASSSTMGRTGELFF. The V and J genes are TRBV5-1 and TRBJ2-2, with TRBD1 as a possible D gene (5 bases). CDR3 length equals 15 residues. Germline V lookup: CDR1 SGHRS, CDR2 YFSETQ. Trimming took off 3 bases at V and 5 bases at J, with 14 bases between the two ends.

The count of this clone is one. The rearrangement links TRBV19 to TRBJ1-1; weak D call: TRBD1 (6 bases). With 3 bases removed from V and 4 bases from J, the gap between germline ends came to 12 bases. The CDR3 is made up of 14 amino acids. Germline CDR1 LNHDA, CDR2 SQIVND (reference sequence). CDR3 in DNA: TGTGCCAGTAGTATTATGGGGGGGCCCACTGAAGCTTTCTTT. It is translated as CASSIMGGPTEAFF.

V gene TRBV4-2 combines with J gene TRBJ1-1; 8 positions agree with TRBD1. The ends lost 0 bases at V and 7 bases at J; junction bases unmatched: 13. CDR1 and CDR2 (germline): LGHNA, YNFKEQ. This CDR3 contains 17 residues. CDR3 sequence reads: CASSQDARPTGANEAFF. CDR3 bases: TGTGCCAGCAGCCAAGATGCACGGCCGACAGGGGCAAATGAAGCTTTCTTT.

The chain combines TRBV5-1 with TRBJ2-4; 10 bases match TRBD2. CDR3 length equals 14 residues. Germline values: CDR1 SGHRS, CDR2 YFSETQ. V trimming: 6 bases; J trimming: 5 bases; junction bases outside the gene matches: 5. The CDR3 protein is CASKIAGGQNIQYF. The CDR3 DNA follows: TGCGCCAGCAAGATAGCGGGGGGTCAAAACATTCAGTACTTC.

This clone was seen just once. The gene calls are TRBV5-1 and TRBJ1-5; TRBD1 matches at 7 bases. CDR3 size: 17 residues. Unmatched junction bases numbered 14, after V lost 4 bases and J lost 4 bases. Per germline, CDR1 SGHRS and CDR2 YFSETQ. CDR3 in amino acids: CASSPTFSTGNNQPQHF. Here the CDR3 DNA reads TGCGCCAGCAGCCCTACTTTCTCGACAGGGAATAATCAGCCCCAGCATTTT.

In its sample, this clone was seen once. This chain links TRBV29-1 with TRBJ2-5, with a tentative D call TRBD1 (5 bases). V dropped 7 bases and J dropped 2 bases, with 8 bases sitting between them. The germline gives CDR1 SQVTM, CDR2 ANQGSEA. The CDR3 consists of 11 residues. Here the CDR3 DNA reads TGCAGCGAAAGACAGCAAGAGACCCAGTACTTC. It encodes CSERQQETQYF.

Regarding this clone: Since the CDR3 does not end with the conserved phenylalanine or tryptophan, this likely comes from a read error. J is TRBJ2-7 and V is TRBV10-3; D unclear. CDR1 is ENHRY and CDR2 is SYGVKD in the germline V gene. The CDR3 sequence is 14 residues long. V lost 0 bases and J lost 3, with 9 bases in between. For the CDR3, the DNA is TGTGCCATCAGTGAGTCCGGCAGGTTCTACGAGCAGTACCTC. This codes for CAISESGRFYEQYL.

The gene calls are TRBV5-6 and TRBJ2-1; weak D call: TRBD2 (6 bases). Germline values: CDR1 SGHDT, CDR2 YYEEEE. The CDR3 has 14 amino acids. V lost 4 bases, J lost 1 base, and 9 bases lay in between. This CDR3 reads CASSAGSSYNEQFF. CDR3 in DNA: TGTGCCAGCAGCGCCGGGAGTTCCTACAATGAGCAGTTCTTC.

The sample holds a few counts of this clone. This sequence joins TRBV28 and TRBJ2-3; 8 bases are shared with TRBD1. Germline CDR1 reads MDHEN; CDR2 reads SYDVKM. This CDR3 spans 13 amino acids. The V gene end was trimmed by 5 bases and the J gene end by 8 bases; junction bases not matched to a gene: 6. The CDR3 spells CASSPPGGGTQYF. The CDR3 DNA reads as TGTGCCAGCAGTCCCCCAGGGGGCGGTACGCAGTATTTT. Full variable domain (remainder filled in from reference TRBV28 and TRBJ2-3): DVKVTQSSRYLVKRTGEKVFLECVQDMDHENMFWYRQDPGLGLRLIYFSYDVKMKEKGDIPEGYSVSREKKERFSLILESASTNQTSMYLCASSPPGGGTQYFGPGTRLTVL.

The table lists this clone with a count of one. V is TRBV2 and J is TRBJ1-1, with 8 bases aligning to TRBD1. Germline loops: CDR1 SNHLY, CDR2 FYNNEI. The CDR3 length is 14 residues. J was trimmed by 4 bases and V by 4 bases; bases with no gene match: 5. Written as DNA, the CDR3 is TGTGCCAGCAGTGCCCAGGGGGCGACCACTGAAGCTTTCTTT. Its translation: CASSAQGATTEAFF.

The V call is TRBV28, the J call TRBJ2-3, with TRBD2 as a possible D gene (5 bases). The germline V and J ends were trimmed by 8 bases and 0 bases, with 15 bases remaining between them. This CDR3 has 15 amino acids. Germline V CDR1 and CDR2: MDHEN, SYDVKM. The CDR3: CASPPLPGSTDTQYF. CDR3 bases: TGTGCCAGCCCCCCACTCCCGGGGAGCACAGATACGCAGTATTTT.

The chain has TRBV7-3 and TRBJ2-1; TRBD2 is a possible D gene (5 bases). Trimming took off 1 base at V and 5 bases at J, with 9 bases between the two ends. Per the germline V gene, CDR1 is SGHTA and CDR2 is FQGTGA. There are 14 residues in the CDR3. CDR3 amino acids: CASSLRESHNEQFF. As DNA, the CDR3 is TGTGCCAGCAGCTTAAGGGAGTCTCACAATGAGCAGTTCTTC.

This clone was counted only a few times. The chain recombines TRBV10-3 with TRBJ2-7, with TRBD2 matching 7 bases. Germline loops: CDR1 ENHRY, CDR2 SYGVKD. V trimming: 4 bases; J trimming: 3 bases; junction bases outside the gene matches: 6. The CDR3 totals 14 residues. The chain's CDR3 is CAISAERGYYEQYF. In DNA, the CDR3 is TGTGCCATCAGTGCCGAGCGGGGCTACTACGAGCAGTACTTC.

This clone showed up just once. CDR3 sequence (DNA): TGTGCCAGTAGTATAGATCAGGGGCGCTGGGAGACCCAGTACTTC. Protein: CASSIDQGRWETQYF. The chain uses TRBV19 and TRBJ2-5, with D possibly matching TRBD1 (6 bases). The CDR3 contains 15 residues. The V gene lost 0 bases and the J gene lost 5 bases, with 13 bases spanning the gap. CDR1 is LNHDA, CDR2 SQIVND, per germline (reference sequence). Drawing the rest from reference TRBV19 and TRBJ2-5, the complete variable domain is DGGITQSPKYLFRKEGQNVTLSCEQNLNHDAMYWYRQDPGQGLRLIYYSQIVNDFQKGDIAEGYSVSREKKESFPLTVTSAQKNPTAFYLCASSIDQGRWETQYFGPGTRLLVL.

This chain uses TRBV7-7 with TRBJ2-5, with D perhaps matching TRBD2 (5 bases). There are 13 residues in the CDR3. Trimming pared 4 bases from V and 5 bases from J, leaving 11 bases between. Per the germline V gene, CDR1 is SSHAT and CDR2 is FNYEAQ (reference sequence). The CDR3 DNA reads TGTGCCAGCAGCTCCCGCCGGGGTGAGACCCAGTACTTC. Translated, it gives CASSSRRGETQYF.

The chain employs TRBV11-2 and TRBJ2-3, with a tentative D call TRBD2 (5 bases). Trimming cost V 5 bases and J 3 bases, with 12 bases left between them. Germline assignment: CDR1 SGHAT and CDR2 FQNNGV. This CDR3 region has 14 residues. CDR3 bases: TGTGCCAGCAGCCGAAACAGAGGGACAGATACGCAGTATTTT. The encoded protein is CASSRNRGTDTQYF.

CDR3 in DNA: TGTGCCAGCAGCCCTGCGACTAATAACCAAGAGACCCAGTACTTC. It yields the protein CASSPATNNQETQYF. The chain is built from TRBV27 and TRBJ2-5; D perhaps matches TRBD2 (5 bases). This CDR3 spans 15 amino acids. Trimming stripped 6 bases from V and 0 bases from J, with 14 bases between. Germline V CDR1 and CDR2: MNHEY, SMNVEV (reference sequence).

The rearrangement joins TRBV11-2 to TRBJ2-3; TRBD1 aligns across 7 bases. Losses at the gene ends were 0 bases for V and 3 bases for J; bases not matched to a gene: 9. Per germline, CDR1 SGHAT and CDR2 FQNNGV. This CDR3 region has 17 residues. The CDR3, as DNA: TGTGCCAGCAGCTTAGATGCCCTAGGGACAGTAACAGATACGCAGTATTTT. As protein: CASSLDALGTVTDTQYF.

The J gene is TRBJ2-3, the V gene TRBV20-1; no clear D gene. Germline V gene data show CDR1 as DFQATT and CDR2 as SNEGSKA (reference sequence). V gave up 5 bases and J gave up 3 bases, with 6 bases separating them. The CDR3 runs 11 residues. CDR3 sequence (DNA): TGCAGTGCTGTACAAACAGATACGCAGTATTTT. This encodes CSAVQTDTQYF.

The rearrangement links TRBV7-9 to TRBJ1-1; tentatively, D is TRBD1 (6 bases). Germline V gene lookup returns CDR1 SEHNR and CDR2 FQNEAQ (reference sequence). The CDR3 extends over 14 amino acids. With 5 bases removed from V and 0 bases from J, the gap between germline ends came to 10 bases. CDR3 residues: CASSPDRLNTEAFF. The CDR3 DNA sequence: TGTGCCAGCAGCCCGGACAGACTGAACACTGAAGCTTTCTTT.